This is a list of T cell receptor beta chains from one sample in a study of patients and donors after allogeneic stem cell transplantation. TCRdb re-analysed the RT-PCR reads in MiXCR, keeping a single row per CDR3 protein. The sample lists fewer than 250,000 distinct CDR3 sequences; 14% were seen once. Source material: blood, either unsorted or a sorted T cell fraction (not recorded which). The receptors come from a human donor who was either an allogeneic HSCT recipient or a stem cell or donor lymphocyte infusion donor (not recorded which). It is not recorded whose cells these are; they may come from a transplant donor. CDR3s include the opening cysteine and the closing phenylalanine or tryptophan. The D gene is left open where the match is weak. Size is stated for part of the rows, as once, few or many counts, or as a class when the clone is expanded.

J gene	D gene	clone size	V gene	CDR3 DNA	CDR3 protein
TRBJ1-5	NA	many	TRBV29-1	TGCAGCGTTGGACAGGACTGGCCCCAGCATTTT	CSVGQDWPQHF
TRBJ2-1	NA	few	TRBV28	TGTGCCAGCAAAAAGAACAATGAGCAGTTCTTC	CASKKNNEQFF
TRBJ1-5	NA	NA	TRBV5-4	TGTGCCAGCAGCTTGGACGCTAGCAATCAGCCCCAGCATTTT	CASSLDASNQPQHF
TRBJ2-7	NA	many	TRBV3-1	TGTGCCAGCAGCCAGGAACCTGGAGAGCAGTACTTC	CASSQEPGEQYF
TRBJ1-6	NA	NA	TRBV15	TGTGCCACCAGCATAAGATCGGAGACAGATCGACGGTGGATTAATTCACCCCTCCACTTT	CATSIRSETDRRWINSPLHF
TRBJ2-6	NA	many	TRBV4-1	TGCGCCAGCAGCCAAATCGGACTCCGAGACGCCTCTGGGGCCAACGTCCTGACTTTC	CASSQIGLRDASGANVLTF
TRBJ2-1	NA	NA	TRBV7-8	TGTGCCAGCAGCCGTAAACGGACTGACAATGAGCAGTTCTTC	CASSRKRTDNEQFF
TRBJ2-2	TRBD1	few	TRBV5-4	TGTGCCAGCAGCAAGGGACAGGCGAACACCGGGGAGCTGTTTTTT	CASSKGQANTGELFF
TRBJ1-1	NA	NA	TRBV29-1	TGCAGCGCCGAACGGGGACACAAGAACACTGAAGCTTTCTTT	CSAERGHKNTEAFF
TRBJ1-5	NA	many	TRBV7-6	TGTGCCAGCAGCTTAGACCCAGGGACGGGACAGCCCCAGCATTTT	CASSLDPGTGQPQHF
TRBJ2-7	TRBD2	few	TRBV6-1	TGTGCCAGCAGCCGGCTGACTAGCGGGGCCTACGAGCAGTACTTC	CASSRLTSGAYEQYF
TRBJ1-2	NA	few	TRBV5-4	TGTGCCAGCAGCTTGAGTGCAGGCCTAAACTATGGCTACACCTTC	CASSLSAGLNYGYTF
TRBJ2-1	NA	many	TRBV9	TGTGCCAGCAGCGTAGAGGCTGACGCGGGGATATTCAATGAGCAGTTCTTC	CASSVEADAGIFNEQFF
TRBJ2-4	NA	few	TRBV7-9	TGTGCCAGCAGCCTTGGAGGGGAATCTAAAAACATTCAGTACTTC	CASSLGGESKNIQYF
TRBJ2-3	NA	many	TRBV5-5	TGTGCCAGCAGCTTGTGGGTGGACACAGATACGCAGTATTTT	CASSLWVDTDTQYF
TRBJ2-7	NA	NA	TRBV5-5	TGTGCCAGCAGCCTAACCCCACAGGGGGGGTACGAGCAGTACTTC	CASSLTPQGGYEQYF
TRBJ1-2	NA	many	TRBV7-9	TGTGCCAGCAGCTTACAGGGAAACTATGGCTACACCTTC	CASSLQGNYGYTF
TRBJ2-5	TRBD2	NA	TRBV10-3	TGTGCCATTGATAGCGGGGGCCTCCAAGAGACCCAGTACTTC	CAIDSGGLQETQYF
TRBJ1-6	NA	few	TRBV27	TGTGCCAGCAGCCTGGCGGGGACGACGTATTCACCCCTCCACTTT	CASSLAGTTYSPLHF
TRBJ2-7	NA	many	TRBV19	TGTGCCAGTAGTTCGGGCAGCTCCTACGAGCAGTACTTC	CASSSGSSYEQYF
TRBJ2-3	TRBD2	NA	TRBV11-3	TGTGCCAGCGCGACTAGCGGGAGGACAGATACGCAGTATTTT	CASATSGRTDTQYF
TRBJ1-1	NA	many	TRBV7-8	TGTGCCAGCAGCTTAAGGGTTGGCACTGAAGCTTTCTTT	CASSLRVGTEAFF
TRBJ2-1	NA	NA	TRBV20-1	TGCAGTGCTGCTAATAGCGTATACAATGAGCAGTTCTTC	CSAANSVYNEQFF
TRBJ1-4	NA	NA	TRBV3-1	TGTGCCAGCAGCCAAGATCTGAGGTCCGAAAAACTGTTTTTT	CASSQDLRSEKLFF
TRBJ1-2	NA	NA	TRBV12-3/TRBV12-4	TGTGCGCTCCGGGGAACCTATGGCTACACCTTC	CALRGTYGYTF
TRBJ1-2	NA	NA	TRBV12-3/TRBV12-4	TGTGCCAGCAGTGCCGGGACCATAGAACGGGGCTACACCTTC	CASSAGTIERGYTF
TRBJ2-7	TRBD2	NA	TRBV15	TGTGCCACCAGCAGAGATCTACTAGCGGGGGAGCAGTACTTC	CATSRDLLAGEQYF
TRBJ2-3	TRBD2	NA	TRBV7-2	TGTGCCAGCAGCCGGAGACTAGCAGGAGATACGCAGTATTTT	CASSRRLAGDTQYF
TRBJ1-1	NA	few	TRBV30	TGTGCCTGGAAGTTAGACAGGACTAATGAAGCTTTCTTT	CAWKLDRTNEAFF
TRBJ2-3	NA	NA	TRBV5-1	TGCGCCAGCAGCGCCCGGTCGGGCCCCTCAGATACGCAGTATTTT	CASSARSGPSDTQYF